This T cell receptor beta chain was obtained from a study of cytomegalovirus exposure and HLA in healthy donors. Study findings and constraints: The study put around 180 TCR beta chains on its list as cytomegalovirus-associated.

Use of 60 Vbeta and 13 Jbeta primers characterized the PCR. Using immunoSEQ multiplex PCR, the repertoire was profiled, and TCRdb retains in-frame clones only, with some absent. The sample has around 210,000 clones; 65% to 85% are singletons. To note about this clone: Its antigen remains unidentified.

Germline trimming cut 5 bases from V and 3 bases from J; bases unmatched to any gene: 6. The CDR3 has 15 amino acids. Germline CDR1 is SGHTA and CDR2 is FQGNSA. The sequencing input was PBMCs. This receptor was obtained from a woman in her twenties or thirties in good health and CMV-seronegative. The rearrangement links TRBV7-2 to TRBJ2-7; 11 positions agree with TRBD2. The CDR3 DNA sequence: TGTGCCAGCAGCCTCATAGCGGGAGGGGACTACGAGCAGTACTTC. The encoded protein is CASSLIAGGDYEQYF.